Included here is one T cell receptor (beta chain) sequence, with context. Its antigen is currently not known. No base qualities exist here, and no much larger clone lies one base off it. Trimming accounts for 2 bases at V and 3 bases at J, while the number of junction bases matched to no gene is 7. Reading the germline V gene (reference sequence) gives CDR1 SEHNR and CDR2 FQNEAQ. Reading from cysteine to phenylalanine, the CDR3 counts 15 amino acids. Of the read, only the CDR3 DNA is kept; its 45 bases are in frame from base 1. All of the isolated RNA was reverse transcribed with the High Capacity cDNA Reverse Transcription Kit, so expressed TCRB transcripts were sequenced. Naive, central memory and regulatory T cell samples underwent deep immunoSEQ sequencing, averaging around 4 million total reads per sample. Sorted cells were lysed in RLT buffer and RNA was extracted with DNase-treated RNeasy Micro or Mini kits, depending on cell number. Each cell subset was processed on its own to prevent cross-contamination, while patient and healthy donor samples were processed together. Using the immunoSEQ multiplex PCR, TCRB sequences were amplified from cDNA into 87-bp fragments spanning the CDR3 region. Amplicons were sequenced on the Illumina HiSeq platform. The original methods were these. PCR bias was corrected computationally using synthetic template baselines, and reads within Hamming distance 2 were collapsed, with unmergeable singletons discarded. Reads were aligned against IMGT to assign V, D and J genes, CDR3 length and insertions or deletions at six rearrangement sites. Within each subset, clonotype counts were normalized to sorted cell number, and only after that were true diversity and Gini coefficients computed with the tcR R package. The overlap coefficient, calculated on TCRB nucleotide sequences, was used to quantify repertoire sharing. This is the immuneACCESS table as TCRdb keeps it, with only in-frame sequences that have V and J called. A part of the clones is gone; compared with another copy, unresolved V genes explain less than half, and the rest is unexplained. That table is the source of V, J and clone size, and D and trimming were worked out from the DNA. The sample data list a few hundred thousand clones, and around a quarter of these were observed just once. The leading ten clones occupy about 3.9% of the sample.

The data were taken from a study of beta chain features in type 1 diabetes (dated by TCRdb to about 2018). Broadly, across the study: Mean age, gender distribution, total cell number and subset yield did not differ between patients and healthy donors. A total of around 110,000,000 sorted cells were examined across all samples, and RNA yield correlated strongly with the number of cells per subset. In the study, TCRB repertoires of sorted circulating CD4+ T cell subsets from recently diagnosed type 1 diabetes patients were compared with those of matched healthy donors. Regulatory and stem cell-like memory subsets were isolated from only 8 patients and about 8 healthy donors, whereas naive and central memory subsets came from all 30 or so donors. What the research found in general, with its limitations: Fewer insertions and more nucleotide deletions at VDJ recombination sites were observed in patients with type 1 diabetes, implying thymic rearrangement abnormalities. Shorter templates might be favored by PCR, yet because patient and control samples were amplified and corrected together, any such skew would affect both groups equally. Sequencing cDNA rather than genomic DNA could over-represent highly expressing activated cells, although activation and CD3 levels did not differ between groups. Naive, central memory and regulatory TCRB repertoires appeared to be more alike among patients than among healthy donors. A moderate but significant shortening of TCRB CDR3 length was observed in type 1 diabetes patients in all four CD4+ subsets. Only small numbers of individuals were included in the HLA sub-analyses, which left unresolved whether HLA type had any influence on TCRB rearrangement.

From each donor, a single peripheral blood sample of 95 to 150 mL on average was drawn into heparinised tubes. A BD FACSAria II was used to sort naive, central memory, regulatory and stem cell-like memory CD4+ T cells with a panel that included CD45RO, CCR7, CD25, CD127, CD95 and CD27. All sorted populations exceeded 98% purity. PBMCs were separated immediately by Lymphoprep density gradient centrifugation and were stained directly, without being cultured. Samples were stained and sorted in pairs, with one healthy donor and one patient per experiment, so that batch effects were minimized. This receptor was identified in a man aged 25-45 years in good health. The rearranged chain carries TRBV7-9 and TRBJ2-7; 7 central bases correspond to TRBD1. Sequenced input: central memory CD4+ T cells from blood. The CDR3 is CASSLREGASYEQYF. Here is the DNA: TGTGCCAGCAGCTTACGAGAGGGGGCGAGCTACGAGCAGTACTTC.